The source of this T cell receptor beta chain is a study of T-cell reconstitution after alpha-beta-depleted transplantation in children. Unique molecular identifiers were used to barcode this TCRbeta library. MiXCR, run by TCRdb on the PCR reads, gives a single entry per CDR3 protein. This table holds 440,000 or so distinct CDR3 sequences, roughly a tenth found once. Germline V gene data show CDR1 as LNHNV and CDR2 as YYDKDF (reference sequence). This CDR3 region has 12 residues. V lost 2 bases, J lost 5 bases, and 4 bases lay in between. The sequences come from PBMCs from the stem cell graft donor, collected from the stem cell graft. V is TRBV15 and J is TRBJ2-1; D is undetermined. This TCR came from a human donor who donated a stem cell graft to a child with acute myeloid leukemia. CDR3 DNA: TGTGCCACCAGCAGACAGAACAATGAGCAGTTCTTC. It translates to CATSRQNNEQFF.